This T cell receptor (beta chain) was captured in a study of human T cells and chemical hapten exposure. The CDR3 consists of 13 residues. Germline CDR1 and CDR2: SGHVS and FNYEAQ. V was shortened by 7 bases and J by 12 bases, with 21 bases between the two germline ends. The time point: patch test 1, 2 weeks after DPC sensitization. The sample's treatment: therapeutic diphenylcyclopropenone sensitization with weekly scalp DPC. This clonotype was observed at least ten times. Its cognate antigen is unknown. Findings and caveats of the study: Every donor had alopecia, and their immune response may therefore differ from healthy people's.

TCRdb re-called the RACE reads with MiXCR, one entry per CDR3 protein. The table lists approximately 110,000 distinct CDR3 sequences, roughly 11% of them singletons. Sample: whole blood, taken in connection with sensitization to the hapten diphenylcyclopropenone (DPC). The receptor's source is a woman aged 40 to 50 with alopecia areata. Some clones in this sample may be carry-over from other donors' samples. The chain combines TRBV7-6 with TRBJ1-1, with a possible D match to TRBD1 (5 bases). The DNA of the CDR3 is TGTGCCAGCACCGCACCGGGGGTTGGCGTGTCTTTCTTT. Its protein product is CASTAPGVGVSFF.